Each of the 14 T cell receptor beta chains below was sequenced from the same sample in a study of T cell responses to AZD1222 COVID-19 vaccine. TCRdb's table, derived via immunoSEQ multiplex PCR, lists solely in-frame clones and lacks some. The table records about 130,000 clones, roughly 92% of them present only once. Source: peripheral blood, taken 28 days after the second AZD1222 dose. Receptor source: an adult who received the AZD1222 COVID-19 vaccine.

J is TRBJ2-3 and V is TRBV27; D gene unclear. Between the trimmed V and J ends, which lost 2 bases and 2 bases, there was a span of 5 bases. The germline V gene encodes CDR1 MNHEY and CDR2 SMNVEV (reference sequence). The CDR3 sequence is 13 residues long. CDR3 nucleotide sequence: TGTGCCAGCAGTTTAAAGTACACAGATACGCAGTATTTT. Translated, it gives CASSLKYTDTQYF.

V and J are TRBV5-6 and TRBJ2-7, with D perhaps matching TRBD1 (6 bases). There are 14 residues in the CDR3. Between the trimmed V and J ends, which lost 1 base and 7 bases, there was a span of 15 bases. Per the germline V gene, CDR1 is SGHDT and CDR2 is YYEEEE. This chain's CDR3 is CASSLFQGKAEQYF. As DNA, the CDR3 is TGTGCCAGCAGCTTGTTCCAGGGGAAGGCTGAGCAGTACTTC.

The rearrangement joins TRBV20-1 to TRBJ2-3; TRBD2 agrees at 7 bases. The CDR3 consists of 15 residues. In germline, CDR1 is DFQATT, CDR2 SNEGSKA (reference sequence). Unmatched junction bases numbered 11, after V lost 6 bases and J lost 2 bases. The CDR3 bases are TGCAGTGCCAGTTGGGGACTAACCCTCACAGATACGCAGTATTTT. Translation gives CSASWGLTLTDTQYF.

This clone showed up just once. The chain links TRBV4-2 to TRBJ2-2, with 7 positions matching TRBD1. The germline CDR1 and CDR2 sequences are LGHNA and YNFKEQ. After removal of 5 bases from V and 2 bases from J, the junction contained 14 bases not matched to a gene. This CDR3 has 18 residues. CDR3 sequence (DNA): TGTGCCAGCAGCTCGGTGGGTGTAGGGGGCCTTAACACCGGGGAGCTGTTTTTT. Translation gives CASSSVGVGGLNTGELFF.

The V gene is TRBV6-2 or TRBV6-3, the J gene TRBJ1-5; 9 nucleotides line up with TRBD1. CDR3 length equals 18 residues. After removal of 5 bases from V and 4 bases from J, the junction contained 15 bases not matched to a gene. Germline V gene sequence: CDR1 MNHEY, CDR2 SVGEGT. The DNA of the CDR3 is TGTGCCAGCAGTCCGGGACAGGGTATACGTGGGTTGAATCAGCCCCAGCATTTT. Translated: CASSPGQGIRGLNQPQHF.

This clone was observed a single time. The V and J genes are TRBV7-6 and TRBJ1-3, with TRBD1 matching over 8 bases. Germline V gene data show CDR1 as SGHVS and CDR2 as FNYEAQ. The CDR3 loop spans 15 amino acids. Trimming took 5 bases from V and 2 from J; bases not matched to a gene: 5. CDR3 in amino acids: CASSPAGGTGNTIYF. In nucleotides, the CDR3 is TGTGCCAGCAGCCCAGCAGGGGGCACTGGAAACACCATATATTTT.

This sequence joins TRBV9 and TRBJ2-2; 8 bases map to TRBD2. This CDR3 region has 16 residues. Trimming removed 0 bases from V and 3 bases from J; junction bases left unmatched: 4. Germline values: CDR1 SGDLS, CDR2 YYNGEE. The CDR3 is CASSVVAGGYTGELFF. CDR3 nucleotides: TGTGCCAGCAGCGTAGTGGCGGGAGGCTACACCGGGGAGCTGTTTTTT.

The V gene is TRBV3-1 (or the pseudogene TRBV3-2), the J gene TRBJ1-4, with D uncertain. The CDR3 extends over 13 amino acids. Trimming stripped 4 bases from V and 8 bases from J, with 11 bases between. The V gene's germline CDR1 is LGHDT and CDR2 YNNKEL (reference sequence). Here the CDR3 reads CASSLLFEEKLFF. Here the CDR3 DNA reads TGTGCCAGCAGCCTCCTTTTTGAGGAAAAACTGTTTTTT.

This clone appeared once. This sequence joins TRBV28 and TRBJ2-7; 9 bases map to TRBD1. J lost 5 bases, V lost 2 bases, and 4 bases had no gene match. The CDR3 covers 14 residues. Germline values: CDR1 MDHEN, CDR2 SYDVKM. DNA of the CDR3: TGTGCCAGCAGTTTAACAGGGGGCCAACACGAGCAGTACTTC. This sequence encodes CASSLTGGQHEQYF. The variable domain in full, with the rest retrieved from reference TRBV28 and TRBJ2-7, is DVKVTQSSRYLVKRTGEKVFLECVQDMDHENMFWYRQDPGLGLRLIYFSYDVKMKEKGDIPEGYSVSREKKERFSLILESASTNQTSMYLCASSLTGGQHEQYFGPGTRLTVT.

The chain joins TRBV5-5 to TRBJ1-2; D is unresolved. V shed 0 bases and J shed 3 bases, with 6 bases lying between them. This CDR3 comprises 13 residues. CDR1 and CDR2 from the germline V gene are SGHKS and YYEKEE (reference sequence). The chain's CDR3 is CASSLGPDYGYTF. The CDR3 coding sequence is TGTGCCAGCAGCTTGGGGCCGGACTATGGCTACACCTTC. Looking up the rest from reference TRBV5-5 and TRBJ1-2 gives the full variable domain: DAGVTQSPTHLIKTRGQQVTLRCSPISGHKSVSWYQQVLGQGPQFIFQYYEKEERGRGNFPDRFSARQFPNYSSELNVNALLLGDSALYLCASSLGPDYGYTFGSGTRLTVV.

In its sample, this clone was seen once. V and J are TRBV7-2 and TRBJ2-2; D is perhaps TRBD2 (5 bases). CDR3 length: 15 residues. Germline V gives CDR1 SGHTA, CDR2 FQGNSA. V was clipped by 0 bases and J by 2 bases, with 7 bases between them. The CDR3 bases are TGTGCCAGCAGCTTAGCAGGGAGTAACACCGGGGAGCTGTTTTTT. Its protein is CASSLAGSNTGELFF.

Only one count was recorded for this clone. The chain employs TRBV11-3 and TRBJ2-1, with TRBD2 identical over 11 bases. Germline loops: CDR1 SGHNT, CDR2 YENEEA. V shed 1 base and J 7 bases; nucleotides not matched to a gene: 3. CDR3 length equals 15 residues. CDR3 sequence: CASSLASSGRNEQFF. CDR3 coding DNA: TGTGCCAGCAGCTTAGCGTCTAGCGGGAGGAATGAGCAGTTCTTC.

The table lists this clone with a count of one. Written as DNA, the CDR3 is TGTGCCAGCAGCTTATACGGGAGTCTATCCTACAATGAGCAGTTCTTC. This gives the protein CASSLYGSLSYNEQFF. V gene TRBV7-2 combines with J gene TRBJ2-1; D possibly corresponds to TRBD2 (6 bases). Germline V gene data show CDR1 as SGHTA and CDR2 as FQGNSA. V was pared by 2 bases and J by 1 base, with 12 bases between. CDR3 length: 16 amino acids.

The chain employs TRBV6-5 and TRBJ2-7, with TRBD2 matching over 7 bases. V gave up 0 bases and J gave up 5 bases; unmatched junction bases: 10. CDR1 is MNHEY and CDR2 is SVGAGI in the germline V gene. CDR3 length: 16 amino acids. The CDR3 protein is CASSYSGGLGRDEQYF. CDR3 coding DNA: TGTGCCAGCAGTTACTCTGGGGGACTTGGGAGGGACGAGCAGTACTTC.